One TCR beta chain is described in this entry. CDR1 is LNHDA, CDR2 SQIVND, per germline (reference sequence). The CDR3 is made up of 13 amino acids. Trimming stripped 3 bases from V and 13 bases from J, with 16 bases between. This sample was taken from a study of control samples from healthy donors and cancer patients. The assay was immunoSEQ multiplex PCR, and TCRdb's table has in-frame clones only and misses some. The sample yields about 72,000 clones, 85% to 95% seen once. The V gene is TRBV19, the J gene TRBJ1-5; D not resolved. Source material: blood. The sequence derives from an older woman in good health. CDR3 loop: CASSMDGRQPQHF. For the CDR3, the DNA is TGTGCCAGTAGTATGGATGGACGGCAACCACAGCATTTT.